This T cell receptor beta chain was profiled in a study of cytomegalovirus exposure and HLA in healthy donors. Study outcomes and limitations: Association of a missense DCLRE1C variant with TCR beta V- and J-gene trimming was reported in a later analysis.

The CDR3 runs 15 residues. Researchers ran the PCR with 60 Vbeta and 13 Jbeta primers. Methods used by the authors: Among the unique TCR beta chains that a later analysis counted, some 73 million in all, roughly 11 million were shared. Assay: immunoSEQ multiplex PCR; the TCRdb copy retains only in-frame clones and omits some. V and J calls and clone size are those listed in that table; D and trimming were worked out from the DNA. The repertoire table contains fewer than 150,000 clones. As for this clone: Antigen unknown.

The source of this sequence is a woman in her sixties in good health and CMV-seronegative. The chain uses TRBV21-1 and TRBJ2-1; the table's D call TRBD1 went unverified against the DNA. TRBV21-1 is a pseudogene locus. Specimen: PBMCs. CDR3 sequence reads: CASSAQGASYNEQFF. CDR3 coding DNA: TGTGCCAGCAGCGCACAGGGGGCCTCCTACAATGAGCAGTTCTTC.